Below, 21 T cell receptor beta chains from the same sample are listed, as sequenced in a study of shared clonotypes between healthy human individuals. Selected positively for CCR7 and CD45RO-negative, naive CD8 cells excluded terminally differentiated effector memory CD45RA+ cells. The assay was immunoSEQ multiplex PCR, and TCRdb's table has in-frame clones only and misses some. The sample has about 2.2 million clones, approximately 94% seen once; the top ten hold more than 1.5%. Input material: naive CD8+ T cells from PBMCs. The receptors come from a man aged 18 to 30 in good health. Some clones in this sample may be carry-over from other donors' samples.

This chain uses TRBV27 with TRBJ1-1, with 7 nucleotides matching TRBD1. The germline gives CDR1 MNHEY, CDR2 SMNVEV (reference sequence). V was clipped by 3 bases and J by 11 bases; unmatched bases: 12. This CDR3 has 14 residues. The CDR3 bases are TGTGCCAGCAGTTTCCTTGAGACAGGGCGGGAGGCTTTCTTT. Protein sequence: CASSFLETGREAFF.

This chain joins TRBV27 and TRBJ2-7; 8 bases match TRBD2. The germline CDR1 and CDR2 sequences are MNHEY and SMNVEV (reference sequence). V gave up 5 bases and J gave up 2 bases; unmatched junction bases: 11. The CDR3 consists of 16 residues. CDR3 bases: TGTGCCAGCAGTCCCCATCGAGCGGGGGTTCCCTACGAGCAGTACTTC. Amino acid sequence: CASSPHRAGVPYEQYF.

With respect to this clone: Mismatch with germline at one junction end may stem from a read error. Distinct nucleotide sequences in the sample also encode this CDR3. The chain carries TRBV20-1 and TRBJ1-2; D ambiguous. This CDR3 is 11 amino acids long. Germline CDR1 DFQATT, CDR2 SNEGSKA (reference sequence). This CDR3 is CSARFGLGYTF. In DNA, the CDR3 is TGCAGTGCTAGATTCGGGCTTGGCTATACCTTC.

This clone was counted a single time. The chain's CDR3 is CASSLSRDSKNIQYF. The CDR3, as DNA: TGTGCCAGCAGTTTATCAAGGGATTCCAAAAACATTCAGTACTTC. J is TRBJ2-4 and V is TRBV27; D is unclear. Trimming stripped 0 bases from V and 2 bases from J, with 8 bases between. The CDR3 runs 15 residues. Germline-derived CDR1 and CDR2 are MNHEY and SMNVEV (reference sequence).

This sequence joins TRBV27 and TRBJ2-7, with 8 bases that match TRBD1. The CDR3 totals 15 residues. The germline V gene encodes CDR1 MNHEY and CDR2 SMNVEV (reference sequence). Losses at the gene ends were 5 bases for V and 7 bases for J; bases not matched to a gene: 13. CDR3 DNA sequence: TGTGCCAGCAGTCGACCGGGGCAGGGGGCGAGGGAGCAGTACTTC. It specifies CASSRPGQGAREQYF.

The chain recombines TRBV9 with TRBJ2-5; 7 bases are shared with TRBD2. The CDR3 extends over 12 amino acids. The junction had 0 bases not matched to a gene; V was cut back by 3 bases and J by 4 bases. Per the germline V gene, CDR1 is SGDLS and CDR2 is YYNGEE. As DNA, the CDR3 is TGTGCCAGCAGCGGGGAGGGAGAGACCCAGTACTTC. It yields the protein CASSGEGETQYF.

The rearrangement joins TRBV27 to TRBJ1-4; a possible D gene is TRBD1 (6 bases). The germline V gene encodes CDR1 MNHEY and CDR2 SMNVEV (reference sequence). The CDR3 is 14 amino acids. The germline V and J ends were trimmed by 3 bases and 8 bases, with 13 bases remaining between them. The CDR3 bases are TGTGCCAGCAGTTTCAGGGGAGGGGTCGAAAAACTGTTTTTT. As protein: CASSFRGGVEKLFF.

This chain uses TRBV2 with TRBJ2-7, with D perhaps assigned TRBD1 or TRBD2 (5 bases each). This CDR3 is 16 amino acids long. Germline V lookup: CDR1 SNHLY, CDR2 FYNNEI. The V and J ends lost 8 bases and 5 bases respectively, with 25 bases between them. CDR3 bases: TGTGCCAGCGAGGGGTTTGGGGAGTTATCGGCGCACGAGCAGTACTTC. Protein sequence: CASEGFGELSAHEQYF.

V and J are TRBV27 and TRBJ2-1, with D possibly being TRBD1 (5 bases). From germline, CDR1 is MNHEY and CDR2 SMNVEV (reference sequence). CDR3 size: 16 residues. Deletions cut 6 bases from V and 4 bases from J, with 19 bases between. The CDR3 region has the DNA TGTGCCAGCAGCCCACAACAGGCCGCGCTTTACAATGAGCAGTTCTTC. Translated, it gives CASSPQQAALYNEQFF.

A few counts support this clone. This chain links TRBV27 with TRBJ1-5; D is undetermined. V dropped 2 bases and J dropped 1 base, with 9 bases sitting between them. Germline loops: CDR1 MNHEY, CDR2 SMNVEV (reference sequence). This CDR3 spans 15 amino acids. The CDR3 spells CASSLAPQSNQPQHF. CDR3 in DNA: TGTGCCAGCAGTTTAGCGCCCCAAAGCAATCAGCCCCAGCATTTT.

The chain has TRBV7-3 and TRBJ2-1; D gene uncertain. V lost 2 bases to trimming and J lost 2 bases, with 13 bases between them. The CDR3 is 16 amino acids. CDR1 is SGHTA, CDR2 FQGTGA, per germline. The CDR3 DNA reads as TGTGCCAGCAGCTTAGAAGGTGGGGTCCCCTACAATGAGCAGTTCTTC. Translating gives CASSLEGGVPYNEQFF.

The V gene is TRBV5-1, the J gene TRBJ1-3, with D possibly matching TRBD1 (5 bases). Per germline, CDR1 SGHRS and CDR2 YFSETQ. Trimming shortened V by 3 bases and J by 2 bases, and 12 bases separated the two germline ends. The length of the CDR3 is 15 residues. The CDR3 loop reads CASSSRDRPGNTIYF. In nucleotides, the CDR3 is TGCGCCAGCAGCTCCCGGGACCGACCTGGAAACACCATATATTTT.

V gene TRBV29-1 combines with J gene TRBJ2-7, with a tentative D call TRBD1 (5 bases). The CDR3 totals 12 residues. V lost 3 bases, J lost 3 bases, and 9 bases lay in between. In germline, CDR1 is SQVTM, CDR2 ANQGSEA. CDR3 region: CSVDRVGYEQYF. CDR3 nucleotide sequence: TGCAGCGTTGACAGGGTAGGCTACGAGCAGTACTTC.

The rearrangement links TRBV28 to TRBJ2-1; 11 nucleotides line up with TRBD2. The V gene's germline CDR1 is MDHEN and CDR2 SYDVKM. V trimming: 5 bases; J trimming: 3 bases; junction bases outside the gene matches: 6. The CDR3 covers 16 residues. The CDR3 spells CASSTGTSGFYNEQFF. The CDR3 DNA reads TGTGCCAGCAGTACGGGGACTAGCGGTTTCTACAATGAGCAGTTCTTC.

In regard to this clone: The sample carries other DNA sequences with the same CDR3. V gene TRBV7-8 combines with J gene TRBJ2-1; 7 bases agree with TRBD1. The germline V gene encodes CDR1 SGHVS and CDR2 FQNEAQ. This CDR3 is 15 amino acids long. J lost 3 bases, V lost 2 bases, and 4 bases had no gene match. CDR3 amino acids: CASSLIGQVYNEQFF. As DNA, the CDR3 is TGTGCCAGCAGCTTAATTGGACAGGTCTACAATGAGCAGTTCTTC.

This clone has just one count. The chain joins TRBV19 to TRBJ2-1; 8 nucleotides agree with TRBD1. Germline V CDR1 and CDR2: LNHDA, SQIVND (reference sequence). There are 14 residues in the CDR3. With 5 bases clipped from V and 4 bases from J, the junction kept 4 bases outside the gene matches. The CDR3 sequence: CASSSDREYNEQFF. The CDR3 DNA reads TGTGCCAGTAGTTCGGACAGGGAATACAATGAGCAGTTCTTC.

This chain links TRBV7-9 with TRBJ2-7; a possible D gene is TRBD1 (5 bases). The CDR3 totals 14 residues. CDR1 SEHNR and CDR2 FQNEAQ come from the germline V gene (reference sequence). V lost 4 bases and J 3 bases, leaving 13 bases between the germline ends. The CDR3 region is CASSSKGRGYEQYF. The CDR3 nucleotides read TGTGCCAGCAGCTCTAAGGGTAGGGGCTACGAGCAGTACTTC. The variable domain in full, with the rest retrieved from reference TRBV7-9 and TRBJ2-7, is DTGVSQNPRHKITKRGQNVTFRCDPISEHNRLYWYRQTLGQGPEFLTYFQNEAQLEKSRLLSDRFSAERPKGSFSTLEIQRTEQGDSAMYLCASSSKGRGYEQYFGPGTRLTVT.

This chain connects TRBV27 to TRBJ2-1; no firm D call. Trimming cost V 2 bases and J 6 bases, with 17 bases left between them. Germline V gives CDR1 MNHEY, CDR2 SMNVEV (reference sequence). This CDR3 spans 16 amino acids. CDR3 coding DNA: TGTGCCAGCAGTTTAGTGGGCAACACGGTGGGCAATGAGCAGTTCTTC. Protein sequence: CASSLVGNTVGNEQFF.

This rearrangement joins TRBV7-9 to TRBJ2-6; 7 bases align to TRBD1. The CDR3 consists of 16 residues. Germline lookup yields CDR1 SEHNR and CDR2 FQNEAQ (reference sequence). With 2 bases clipped from V and 4 bases from J, the junction kept 5 bases outside the gene matches. The CDR3 reads CASSLNRGDGANVLTF. Here the CDR3 DNA reads TGTGCCAGCAGCTTAAACAGGGGCGACGGGGCCAACGTCCTGACTTTC. The full variable domain, completed using reference TRBV7-9 and TRBJ2-6, is DTGVSQNPRHKITKRGQNVTFRCDPISEHNRLYWYRQTLGQGPEFLTYFQNEAQLEKSRLLSDRFSAERPKGSFSTLEIQRTEQGDSAMYLCASSLNRGDGANVLTFGAGSRLTVL.

Details on this clone: Other DNA sequences in this specimen translate into the identical CDR3. This sequence joins TRBV28 and TRBJ2-2; D ambiguous. Germline CDR1 reads MDHEN; CDR2 reads SYDVKM. Trimming left V 6 bases short and J 3 bases short, with 5 bases between. This CDR3 spans 12 amino acids. CDR3 sequence reads: CASSPDTGELFF. CDR3 sequence (DNA): TGTGCCAGCAGCCCCGACACCGGGGAGCTGTTTTTT.

The gene calls are TRBV28 and TRBJ2-5; 11 bases agree with TRBD1. Germline CDR1 reads MDHEN; CDR2 reads SYDVKM. V was pared by 5 bases and J by 5 bases, with 13 bases of the junction left unmatched. This CDR3 spans 17 amino acids. The CDR3 loop reads CASSPGEDRGRLETQYF. CDR3 coding DNA: TGTGCCAGCAGTCCCGGGGAGGACAGGGGGCGGTTGGAGACCCAGTACTTC.